The 9 T cell receptor beta chains given below trace back to one sample, sequenced in a study of spatial heterogeneity in lung cancer. No antigen has been assigned to these receptors. TCRdb reanalysed the 5' RACE reads using MiXCR and keeps one entry per CDR3 protein. This table has approximately 1,600 distinct CDR3 sequences, just over 20% appearing once. Sample time point: sample taken at primary tumor resection. The study, taken as a whole, reports: The number of expanded tumor alpha and beta chains correlated with mutation number.

This material consisted of lung tumor tissue, taken at surgery. Source of these receptors: a male donor with early-stage non-small cell lung cancer.

The V and J genes are TRBV28 and TRBJ1-3; D is possibly TRBD1 (6 bases). Germline V lookup: CDR1 MDHEN, CDR2 SYDVKM. The V end lost 3 bases, the J end lost 1 base, and 10 bases lay between the germline ends. This CDR3 is 15 amino acids long. In nucleotides, the CDR3 is TGTGCCAGCAGTTTCACAGGGTATTCTGGAAACACCATATATTTT. This gives the protein CASSFTGYSGNTIYF.

In its sample, this clonotype is medium-sized (0.01 to 0.1%). CDR3 DNA: TGTGCCAGCAAAACTACAGGGGGCGAGCAGTACGTC. Protein: CASKTTGGEQYV. The J gene is TRBJ2-7, the V gene TRBV14; 8 bases are a match to TRBD1. Germline values: CDR1 SGHDN, CDR2 FVKESK. V shed 7 bases and J 6 bases; nucleotides not matched to a gene: 5. The CDR3 runs to 12 residues.

In its sample, this clonotype is large (0.1 to 1%). This chain connects TRBV7-2 to TRBJ1-1; 12 bases map to TRBD1. Trimming took 5 bases from V and 4 from J; bases not matched to a gene: 8. Germline V gene lookup returns CDR1 SGHTA and CDR2 FQGNSA. The CDR3 runs to 16 residues. The CDR3 sequence is CASSGRGTGGGTEAFF. CDR3 nucleotides: TGTGCCAGCAGCGGGCGTGGGACAGGGGGCGGCACTGAAGCTTTCTTT.

In its sample, this clonotype is medium-sized. This rearrangement joins TRBV3-1 to TRBJ1-3; D is unclear. Trimming removed 0 bases from V and 7 bases from J, with 13 bases in between. The CDR3 contains 15 residues. Per germline, CDR1 LGHDT and CDR2 YNNKEL (reference sequence). CDR3 in amino acids: CASSQDLQEENTIYF. CDR3 DNA sequence: TGTGCCAGCAGCCAAGATCTTCAGGAGGAGAACACCATATATTTT.

This clonotype is medium-sized (0.01 to 0.1%) in the sample. The chain combines TRBV28 with TRBJ1-6, with 7 bases matching TRBD1. Germline V gene data show CDR1 as MDHEN and CDR2 as SYDVKM. This CDR3 is built from 13 residues. The V gene end was trimmed by 8 bases and the J gene end by 9 bases; junction bases not matched to a gene: 7. The CDR3 reads CASRGAGGSPLHF. Here the CDR3 DNA reads TGTGCCAGCCGAGGGGCAGGGGGTTCACCCCTCCACTTT.

This clonotype rates as medium-sized (0.01 to 0.1%). The rearrangement uses TRBV10-3 and TRBJ2-1; 14 bases are a match to TRBD2. The CDR3 is 18 residues long. CDR1 and CDR2 (germline): ENHRY, SYGVKD. Trimming took 0 bases from V and 8 from J; bases not matched to a gene: 9. The CDR3 loop is CAISESIGLAGGSDEQFF. In DNA form, the CDR3 reads TGTGCCATCAGTGAGTCTATAGGACTAGCGGGGGGTTCCGATGAGCAGTTCTTC.

In its sample, this clonotype ranks as medium-sized. The chain is built from TRBV27 and TRBJ2-2; D not resolved. Trimming took 2 bases from V and 0 from J, leaving 7 bases between them. The V gene's germline CDR1 is MNHEY and CDR2 SMNVEV (reference sequence). The CDR3 consists of 15 residues. The CDR3 loop is CASSLQFANTGELFF. DNA of the CDR3: TGTGCCAGCAGTTTACAGTTCGCGAACACCGGGGAGCTGTTTTTT.

This clonotype counts as medium-sized. V and J are TRBV28 and TRBJ2-7; D is ambiguous. Germline-derived CDR1 and CDR2 are MDHEN and SYDVKM. The V end lost 6 bases, the J end lost 2 bases, and 17 bases lay between the germline ends. The CDR3 sequence is 15 residues long. CDR3 DNA sequence: TGTGCCAGCAGCCCTACAATCACCGGACCCTACGAGCAGTACTTC. It encodes CASSPTITGPYEQYF.

By sample share, this clonotype is medium-sized. The J gene is TRBJ2-7, the V gene TRBV4-2, with D perhaps assigned TRBD1 or TRBD2 (7 bases each). CDR3 length: 16 amino acids. V was shortened by 4 bases and J by 1 base, with 17 bases between the two germline ends. The germline V gene encodes CDR1 LGHNA and CDR2 YNFKEQ. The CDR3 protein is CASSLGGTDTSYEQYF. In DNA form, the CDR3 reads TGTGCCAGCAGCCTCGGGGGGACAGACACTTCCTACGAGCAGTACTTC.